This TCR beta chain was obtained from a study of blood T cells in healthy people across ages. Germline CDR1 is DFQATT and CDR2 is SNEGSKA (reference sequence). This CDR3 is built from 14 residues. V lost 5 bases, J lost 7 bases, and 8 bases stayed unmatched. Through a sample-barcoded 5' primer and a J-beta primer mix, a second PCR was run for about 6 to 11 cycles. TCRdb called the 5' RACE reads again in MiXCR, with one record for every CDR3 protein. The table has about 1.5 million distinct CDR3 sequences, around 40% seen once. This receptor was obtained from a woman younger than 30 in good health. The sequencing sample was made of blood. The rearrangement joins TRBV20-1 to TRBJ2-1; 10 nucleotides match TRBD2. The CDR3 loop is CSAGAGGPVNEQFF. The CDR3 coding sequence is TGCAGTGCTGGAGCGGGGGGGCCTGTTAATGAGCAGTTCTTC.